This T cell receptor beta chain was profiled in a study of blood T cell repertoires in COVID-19. About the study: Whether acute or convalescent, the COVID-19 samples came from the United States, Italy and Spain. In each case, the material was cDNA or gDNA derived from T cells, B-cell-depleted T cells, or PBMCs.

Original methodology: Estimation of nucleated cell counts relied on the amplification of reference gene primers. Assay used: immunoSEQ multiplex PCR; TCRdb lists only in-frame clones, some missing. That table furnishes V, J and clone size, whereas the DNA furnished D and trimming. The sample consists of approximately 300,000 clones, 75% to 90% of them appearing once. The germline V gene encodes CDR1 KGHSH and CDR2 LQKENI. This CDR3 comprises 14 residues. Losses at the gene ends were 5 bases for V and 8 bases for J; bases not matched to a gene: 1. Those enrolled in Seattle joined during active infection and were followed longitudinally afterward.

This chain links TRBV18 with TRBJ1-6; 12 bases line up with TRBD1. This clonotype was obtained from a woman aged 45 to 65 with COVID-19, enrolled during active disease. Sample: peripheral blood. CDR3 bases: TGTGCCAGCTCAGGGACAGGGGGCGATTCACCCCTCCACTTT. It codes for CASSGTGGDSPLHF.